The next 14 T cell receptor beta chains were all read from a single sample in a study of T cell responses to AZD1222 COVID-19 vaccine. Repertoires were generated with immunoSEQ multiplex PCR, while TCRdb's copy carries only in-frame clones and drops some. This sample has 100,000 to 150,000 clones, with about 90% found just once. The sample consisted of peripheral blood, taken on day 0 of AZD1222 vaccination. These receptors were obtained from an adult in good health.

The chain combines TRBV4-1 with TRBJ1-6; D gene uncertain. Germline CDR1 and CDR2: MGHRA and YSYEKL. The CDR3 runs 13 residues. The V end lost 1 base, the J end lost 15 bases, and 13 bases lay between the germline ends. The CDR3, as DNA: TGCGCCAGCAGCCAAGCAGCGGAGAGACACCTCCACTTT. It is translated as CASSQAAERHLHF.

This clone has just one count. The chain employs TRBV7-3 and TRBJ1-1; 7 bases fit TRBD1. Germline V CDR1 and CDR2: SGHTA, FQGTGA. V lost 2 bases, J lost 3 bases, and 6 bases stayed unmatched. The CDR3 is made up of 15 amino acids. The CDR3 loop is CASSLFGTVDTEAFF. The CDR3 DNA reads TGTGCCAGCAGCTTATTTGGGACAGTAGACACTGAAGCTTTCTTT. The whole variable domain, remainder taken from reference TRBV7-3 and TRBJ1-1, is GAGVSQTPSNKVTEKGKYVELRCDPISGHTALYWYRQSLGQGPEFLIYFQGTGAADDSGLPNDRFFAVRPEGSVSTLKIQRTERGDSAVYLCASSLFGTVDTEAFFGQGTRLTVV.

The gene calls are TRBV12-3 or TRBV12-4 and TRBJ2-5, with a weak D call TRBD1 (5 bases). Trimming took 2 bases from V and 9 from J, leaving 13 bases between them. This CDR3 comprises 13 residues. In DNA, the CDR3 is TGTGCCAGCAGTTTATGGGCCGACAGTGCCCAGTACTTC. It encodes CASSLWADSAQYF.

This chain connects TRBV30 to TRBJ2-5; 12 bases match TRBD2. CDR1 and CDR2 (germline): GTSNPN, SVGIG (reference sequence). The V segment lost 6 bases and the J segment 2 bases; nucleotides outside the gene matches: 4. The CDR3 spans 14 residues. CDR3 DNA: TGTGCCTGCATGACTAGCGGGAGTCAAGAGACCCAGTACTTC. Translated: CACMTSGSQETQYF.

The V and J genes are TRBV5-1 and TRBJ1-2, with D perhaps matching TRBD1 (5 bases). This CDR3 is 15 amino acids long. Germline V gives CDR1 SGHRS, CDR2 YFSETQ. V lost 0 bases and J 6 bases, leaving 15 bases between the germline ends. The CDR3 DNA reads TGCGCCAGCAGCTTGGAGTCCGCAGGGAATAATGGCTACACCTTC. It translates to CASSLESAGNNGYTF. Complete variable domain (other parts from reference TRBV5-1 and TRBJ1-2): KAGVTQTPRYLIKTRGQQVTLSCSPISGHRSVSWYQQTPGQGLQFLFEYFSETQRNKGNFPGRFSGRQFSNSRSEMNVSTLELGDSALYLCASSLESAGNNGYTFGSGTRLTVV.

The gene calls are TRBV2 and TRBJ1-1; 7 bases are a match to TRBD1. In germline, CDR1 is SNHLY, CDR2 FYNNEI. This CDR3 has 15 residues. J gave up 5 bases and V 6 bases, and 12 bases lay outside the gene matches. The CDR3 DNA reads TGTGCCAGCAGCAGACAGGGAAGTATAGGGACTGAAGCTTTCTTT. Its protein is CASSRQGSIGTEAFF.

CDR3 nucleotide sequence: TGTGCCAGCAGCGCCGGACAGGATTCACCCCTCCACTTT. It is translated as CASSAGQDSPLHF. The chain recombines TRBV5-4 with TRBJ1-6, with 7 bases aligning to TRBD1. The V and J ends lost 4 bases and 8 bases, in that order; junction bases with no gene match: 3. CDR1 and CDR2 (germline): SGHNT, YYREEE (reference sequence). This CDR3 is built from 13 residues.

This clone is a singleton in its sample. This chain links TRBV5-8 with TRBJ2-1; D may correspond to TRBD1 or TRBD2 (5 bases each). V was clipped by 0 bases and J by 12 bases, with 16 bases between them. Germline assignment: CDR1 SGHTS and CDR2 YDEGEE. There are 14 residues in the CDR3. The CDR3 loop reads CASSLGVARGGQFF. DNA for the CDR3: TGTGCCAGCAGCTTGGGTGTGGCGCGTGGGGGGCAGTTCTTC.

Written as DNA, the CDR3 is TGTGCCAGCAGCTACATCCACGGGGCAGTTACCGGGGAGCTGTTTTTT. Amino acid sequence: CASSYIHGAVTGELFF. V is TRBV13 and J is TRBJ2-2; possibly TRBD1 or TRBD2 for D (5 bases each). The CDR3 has 16 residues. V gave up 4 bases and J gave up 5 bases, with 17 bases separating them. The V gene's germline CDR1 is PRHDT and CDR2 FYEKMQ (reference sequence).

The chain joins TRBV19 to TRBJ2-5; D possibly corresponds to TRBD2 (5 bases). Trimming stripped 2 bases from V and 5 bases from J, with 12 bases between. The germline gives CDR1 LNHDA, CDR2 SQIVND (reference sequence). The CDR3 is 14 residues long. The CDR3 DNA reads as TGTGCCAGTAGTATATCTAGCATCTTTGAGACCCAGTACTTC. Its translation is CASSISSIFETQYF. Full variable domain (missing parts from reference TRBV19 and TRBJ2-5): DGGITQSPKYLFRKEGQNVTLSCEQNLNHDAMYWYRQDPGQGLRLIYYSQIVNDFQKGDIAEGYSVSREKKESFPLTVTSAQKNPTAFYLCASSISSIFETQYFGPGTRLLVL.

The chain joins TRBV28 to TRBJ1-2; D remains unclear. The CDR3 covers 12 residues. V lost 4 bases to trimming and J lost 8 bases, with 11 bases between them. Germline V gives CDR1 MDHEN, CDR2 SYDVKM. For the CDR3, the DNA is TGTGCCAGCAGTTCCGGCTTCCGAGGCTACACCTTC. Amino acid sequence: CASSSGFRGYTF.

This chain connects TRBV7-6 to TRBJ1-5; TRBD1 is a possible D gene (6 bases). CDR3 length: 13 residues. The ends were cut back, 1 base at V and 7 bases at J, with 8 bases in the middle. CDR1 SGHVS and CDR2 FNYEAQ come from the germline V gene. The chain's CDR3 is CASSLEGGQPQHF. CDR3 bases: TGTGCCAGCAGCTTAGAGGGGGGCCAGCCCCAGCATTTT.

The chain uses TRBV29-1 and TRBJ2-3; possible D gene TRBD2, 6 bases. The germline V gene encodes CDR1 SQVTM and CDR2 ANQGSEA. The CDR3 is 13 amino acids. V was clipped by 4 bases and J by 9 bases, with 17 bases between them. The CDR3 DNA reads TGCAGCGTTGTCGCCGGGAGCGCCTCCACGCAGTATTTT. It codes for CSVVAGSASTQYF.

The chain employs TRBV9 and TRBJ2-5; TRBD2 is a possible D gene (5 bases). The CDR3 is 16 amino acids. Trimming took 1 base from V and 1 from J, leaving 14 bases between them. The germline V gene has CDR1 SGDLS and CDR2 YYNGEE. DNA for the CDR3: TGTGCCAGCAGCGTACTTGGCCGAGGGTTCCAAGAGACCCAGTACTTC. Protein: CASSVLGRGFQETQYF.